The next 11 T cell receptor beta chains were all read from a single sample in a study of T cell changes during pregnancy in multiple sclerosis. Some clones are missing from TCRdb's copy, which holds only in-frame ones; the method was immunoSEQ multiplex PCR. The sample lists 50,000 to 75,000 clones, over 90% seen once, with more than 2% in the top ten. Sequenced here: CD8+ T cells from peripheral blood mononuclear cells, sampled in the third trimester of pregnancy. These receptors were obtained from a female donor with multiple sclerosis, enrolled in a pregnancy study.

The rearrangement links TRBV13 to TRBJ2-7; 13 nucleotides align to TRBD2. Germline V CDR1 and CDR2: PRHDT, FYEKMQ (reference sequence). This CDR3 is 15 amino acids long. The V segment lost 6 bases and the J segment 6 bases; nucleotides outside the gene matches: 8. The CDR3 DNA follows: TGTGCCAGCAGTCTCGAGGGACTAGCGGGGTCCGAGCAGTACTTC. It codes for CASSLEGLAGSEQYF.

This sequence joins TRBV7-6 and TRBJ2-1; 12 bases match TRBD2. The V segment lost 1 base and the J segment 6 bases; nucleotides outside the gene matches: 4. CDR1 is SGHVS, CDR2 FNYEAQ, per germline. The CDR3 length is 16 residues. CDR3 DNA: TGTGCCAGCAGCTTAGGGACTAGCGGGAATGGCAATGAGCAGTTCTTC. As protein: CASSLGTSGNGNEQFF.

This chain links TRBV4-1 with TRBJ2-1, with D possibly matching TRBD2 (6 bases). Germline V lookup: CDR1 MGHRA, CDR2 YSYEKL. This CDR3 is built from 15 residues. The ends were cut back, 0 bases at V and 8 bases at J, with 14 bases in the middle. The CDR3 sequence: CASSQDRRDWDEQFF. CDR3 nucleotide sequence: TGCGCCAGCAGCCAAGATCGGAGGGATTGGGATGAGCAGTTCTTC.

The chain joins TRBV19 to TRBJ2-7, with 9 nucleotides matching TRBD1. The ends lost 6 bases at V and 6 bases at J; junction bases unmatched: 9. From germline, CDR1 is LNHDA and CDR2 SQIVND (reference sequence). The CDR3 has 14 residues. In DNA form, the CDR3 reads TGTGCCAGTAGCCCGGGACAGGGTTTAGGCGAGCAGTACTTC. Its translation: CASSPGQGLGEQYF. Full variable domain (missing parts from reference TRBV19 and TRBJ2-7): DGGITQSPKYLFRKEGQNVTLSCEQNLNHDAMYWYRQDPGQGLRLIYYSQIVNDFQKGDIAEGYSVSREKKESFPLTVTSAQKNPTAFYLCASSPGQGLGEQYFGPGTRLTVT.

The chain joins TRBV10-1 to TRBJ2-2; no definite D call. The CDR3 runs to 14 residues. CDR1 and CDR2 (germline): WNHNN, SYGVQD (reference sequence). The ends were cut back, 5 bases at V and 1 base at J, with 8 bases in the middle. CDR3 in DNA: TGCGCCAGCAGTATCAGTGGGAACACCGGGGAGCTGTTTTTT. Amino acid sequence: CASSISGNTGELFF.

The rearrangement uses TRBV9 and TRBJ2-1, with 11 positions matching TRBD2. Germline CDR1 and CDR2: SGDLS and YYNGEE. V shed 2 bases, J shed 9 bases, and the junction held 4 bases outside the gene matches. This CDR3 has 14 residues. For the CDR3, the DNA is TGTGCCAGCAGCGTTAGCGGGAGGGCCGGTGAGCAGTTCTTC. Amino acid sequence: CASSVSGRAGEQFF.

This clone showed up just a few times. The chain recombines TRBV29-1 with TRBJ1-1; a weak D match, TRBD1 (5 bases). In germline, CDR1 is SQVTM, CDR2 ANQGSEA. The CDR3 runs 15 residues. V was pared by 0 bases and J by 0 bases, with 11 bases between. The CDR3 region has the DNA TGCAGCGTTGAAGACGCAGGGAACCTGAACACTGAAGCTTTCTTT. It codes for CSVEDAGNLNTEAFF.

The rearrangement joins TRBV5-1 to TRBJ2-2; D is unresolved. The ends were cut back, 0 bases at V and 1 base at J, with 10 bases in the middle. The CDR3 is 16 amino acids. CDR1 SGHRS and CDR2 YFSETQ come from the germline V gene. The CDR3 here is CASSLGRRLNTGELFF. The CDR3 coding sequence is TGCGCCAGCAGCTTGGGGCGGCGCCTGAACACCGGGGAGCTGTTTTTT.

The count of this clone is one. The rearrangement uses TRBV7-9 and TRBJ2-3; 9 bases map to TRBD2. The germline CDR1 and CDR2 sequences are SEHNR and FQNEAQ (reference sequence). This CDR3 spans 17 amino acids. V dropped 3 bases and J dropped 3; count of bases not matched to a gene: 10. The CDR3 DNA is TGTGCCAGCAGCTTCCAGACCGGAGCGGGAGGTACAGATACGCAGTATTTT. Its translation is CASSFQTGAGGTDTQYF.

The CDR3 region has the DNA TGTGCCAGCAGCCTTACGGACAGGGGGCCCGGGACTGAAGCTTTCTTT. Residues: CASSLTDRGPGTEAFF. The chain couples TRBV14 to TRBJ1-1, with TRBD1 matching over 11 bases. The V gene's germline CDR1 is SGHDN and CDR2 FVKESK. With V trimmed by 4 bases and J by 5 bases, 9 bases remained unmatched. The CDR3 covers 16 residues.

This clone was recorded only once. The chain is built from TRBV9 and TRBJ1-1, with no clear D. CDR3 length equals 13 residues. CDR1 SGDLS and CDR2 YYNGEE come from the germline V gene. V was trimmed by 2 bases and J by 2 bases, leaving 7 bases between them. The CDR3, as DNA: TGTGCCAGCAGCGTCAACAGAAACACTGAAGCTTTCTTT. Residues: CASSVNRNTEAFF.